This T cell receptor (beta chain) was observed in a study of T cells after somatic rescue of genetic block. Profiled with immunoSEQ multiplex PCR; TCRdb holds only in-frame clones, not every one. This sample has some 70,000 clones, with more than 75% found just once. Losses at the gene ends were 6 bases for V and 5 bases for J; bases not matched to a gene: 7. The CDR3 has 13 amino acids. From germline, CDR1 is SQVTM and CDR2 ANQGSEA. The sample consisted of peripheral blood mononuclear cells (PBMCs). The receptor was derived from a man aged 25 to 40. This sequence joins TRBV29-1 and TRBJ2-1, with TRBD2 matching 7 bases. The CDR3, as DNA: TGCAGCGTGGGGAGGGTGCTCAACAATGAGCAGTTCTTC. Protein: CSVGRVLNNEQFF.